Reported below is one T cell receptor (beta chain). The method was immunoSEQ multiplex PCR; TCRdb's version includes in-frame clones alone and lacks a portion of them. The sample contains approximately 300,000 clones, 89% of which appear only once. This sample was included in a study of blood T cell repertoires in COVID-19. The CDR3 extends over 18 amino acids. Between the trimmed V and J ends, which lost 2 bases and 5 bases, there was a span of 24 bases. From germline, CDR1 is KGHSH and CDR2 LQKENI. The source material was PBMCs or T cells enriched from blood (not recorded which). The sequence was collected from a man aged 55 to 70 who had recovered from COVID-19. The rearrangement links TRBV18 to TRBJ2-5; D gene uncertain. The CDR3 here is CASSPTYASVGVRETQYF. CDR3 nucleotide sequence: TGTGCCAGCTCACCAACATATGCGTCGGTGGGCGTTCGTGAGACCCAGTACTTC.